This T cell receptor (beta chain) was recovered during a study of Graves' ophthalmopathy and Graves' hyperthyroidism. Whole-study results and caveats: The authors also found most expanded thyroid clonotypes above 0.001 frequency in blood.

The authors amplified TCR beta CDR3 regions, and they did so from RNA transcripts for repertoire sequencing. First-round RT-PCR with HTBI primers preceded a second-round multiplex PCR. MiXCR, applied by TCRdb to the multiplex PCR reads, yields one record per CDR3 protein. In the table there are some 410,000 distinct CDR3 sequences, under 25% of which are singletons. Clinical symptoms, serum thyroxine, TRAb, thyroid ultrasound and orbital computed tomography determined diagnosis. Only a few counts were recorded for this clonotype. Its specificity is unknown. One end of the junction is discordant with germline, which a read error may explain. This CDR3 is built from 13 residues. Germline V gene sequence: CDR1 LNHNV, CDR2 YYDKDF (reference sequence).

The chain recombines TRBV15 with TRBJ1-6, with D possibly matching TRBD1 (5 bases). The specimen was peripheral blood. The clonotype comes from a woman aged 18-29 years with stable Graves' hyperthyroidism. The CDR3 region has the DNA TGTGCCACCAGCACCAGGGTTGGTTCACACCTCCACTTT. Amino acids: CATSTRVGSHLHF.